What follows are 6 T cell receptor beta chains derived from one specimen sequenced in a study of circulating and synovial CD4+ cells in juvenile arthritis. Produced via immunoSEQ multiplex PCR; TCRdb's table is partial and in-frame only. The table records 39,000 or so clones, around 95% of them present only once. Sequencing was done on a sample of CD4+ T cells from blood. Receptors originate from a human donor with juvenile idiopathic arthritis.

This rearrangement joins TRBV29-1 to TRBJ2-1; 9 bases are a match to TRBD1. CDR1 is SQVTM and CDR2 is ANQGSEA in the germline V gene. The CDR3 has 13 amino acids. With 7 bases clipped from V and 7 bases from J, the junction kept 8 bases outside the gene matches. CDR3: CSGDRGSENEQFF. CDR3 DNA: TGCAGCGGCGACAGGGGGTCGGAAAATGAGCAGTTCTTC.

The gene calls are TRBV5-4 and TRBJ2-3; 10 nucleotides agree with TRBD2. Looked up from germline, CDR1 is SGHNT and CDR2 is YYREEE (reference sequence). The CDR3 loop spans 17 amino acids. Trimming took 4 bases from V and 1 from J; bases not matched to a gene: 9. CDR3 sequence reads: CASSIALAGARTDTQYF. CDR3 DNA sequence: TGTGCCAGCAGCATTGCCCTAGCGGGGGCCCGCACAGATACGCAGTATTTT.

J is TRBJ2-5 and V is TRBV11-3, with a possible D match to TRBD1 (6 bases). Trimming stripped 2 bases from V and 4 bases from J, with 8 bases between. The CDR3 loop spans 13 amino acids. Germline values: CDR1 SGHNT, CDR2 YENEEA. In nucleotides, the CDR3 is TGTGCCAGCAGCTTACAGGGGTCAGAGACCCAGTACTTC. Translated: CASSLQGSETQYF. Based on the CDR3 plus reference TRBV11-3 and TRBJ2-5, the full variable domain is EAGVVQSPRYKIIEKKQPVAFWCNPISGHNTLYWYLQNLGQGPELLIRYENEEAVDDSQLPKDRFSAERLKGVDSTLKIQPAELGDSAVYLCASSLQGSETQYFGPGTRLLVL.

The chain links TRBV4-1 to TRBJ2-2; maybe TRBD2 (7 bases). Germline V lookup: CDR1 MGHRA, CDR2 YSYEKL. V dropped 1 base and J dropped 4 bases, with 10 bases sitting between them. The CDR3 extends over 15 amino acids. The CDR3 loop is CASSQGGGGTGELFF. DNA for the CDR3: TGCGCCAGCAGCCAAGGAGGGGGGGGCACCGGGGAGCTGTTTTTT.

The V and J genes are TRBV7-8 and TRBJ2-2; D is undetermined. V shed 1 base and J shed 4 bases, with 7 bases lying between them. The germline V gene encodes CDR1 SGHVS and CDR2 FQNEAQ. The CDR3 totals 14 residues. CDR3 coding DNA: TGTGCCAGCAGCTTAGGTCAGGTCACCGGGGAGCTGTTTTTT. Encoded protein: CASSLGQVTGELFF.

CDR3 DNA sequence: TGTGCCTGGGGGGGACAGGGAATGGGTGAAAAACTGTTTTTT. Its translation: CAWGGQGMGEKLFF. The chain uses TRBV30 and TRBJ1-4, with 9 bases fitting TRBD1. V shed 5 bases and J 7 bases; nucleotides not matched to a gene: 8. Germline CDR1 GTSNPN, CDR2 SVGIG (reference sequence). The CDR3 runs 14 residues. The whole variable domain, filled in from reference TRBV30 and TRBJ1-4, reads SQTIHQWPATLVQPVGSPLSLECTVEGTSNPNLYWYRQAAGRGLQLLFYSVGIGQISSEVPQNLSASRPQDRQFILSSKKLLLSDSGFYLCAWGGQGMGEKLFFGSGTQLSVL.